This T cell receptor (beta chain) was sequenced in a study of cytomegalovirus exposure and HLA in healthy donors. Study-level findings and limits: Rarity characterized most TCR sequences, yet some public TCRs appeared in many donors.

The ends were cut back, 0 bases at V and 10 bases at J, with 18 bases in the middle. Germline assignment: CDR1 MGHRA and CDR2 YSYEKL. The CDR3 has 16 residues. The primer mix had 60 Vbeta and 13 Jbeta primers. The data were produced by immunoSEQ multiplex PCR, yet TCRdb's version contains in-frame clones alone and is incomplete. The sample lists under 250,000 clones, around 80% seen once, with about 4.6% in the top ten. Details on this clone: Its target is unknown.

Sequenced sample: PBMCs. The gene calls are TRBV4-1 and TRBJ1-4; weak D call: TRBD1 (6 bases). The clonotype comes from a woman aged 25-40 years in good health and CMV-seropositive. DNA of the CDR3: TGCGCCAGCAGCCAAGATCCGAGAGGGGGAGTAGGAAAACTGTTTTTT. It yields the protein CASSQDPRGGVGKLFF.